Each of the 17 T cell receptor beta chains below was sequenced from the same sample in a study of beta chain features in type 1 diabetes. Expressed TCRB transcripts were sequenced, since all the RNA that had been isolated was reverse transcribed. The data were produced by immunoSEQ multiplex PCR, yet TCRdb's version contains in-frame clones alone and is incomplete. In the table there are 140,000 to 150,000 clones, roughly 10% of which are singletons. Sequencing input: naive CD4+ T cells from blood. The receptor source for this set is a man aged 18 to 35 in good health.

This rearrangement joins TRBV7-2 to TRBJ1-4; D might be TRBD1 (5 bases). The germline V gene has CDR1 SGHTA and CDR2 FQGNSA. CDR3 size: 15 residues. V dropped 1 base and J dropped 8 bases, with 14 bases sitting between them. This chain's CDR3 is CASSLDRGIGEKLFF. The DNA for the CDR3 is TGTGCCAGCAGCTTAGATCGGGGGATCGGCGAAAAACTGTTTTTT.

The V gene is TRBV5-4, the J gene TRBJ2-7; 11 positions agree with TRBD1. J gave up 7 bases and V 4 bases, and 7 bases lay outside the gene matches. The germline V gene encodes CDR1 SGHNT and CDR2 YYREEE (reference sequence). The length of the CDR3 is 14 residues. The CDR3 sequence: CASSRGTGGYEQYF. DNA of the CDR3: TGTGCCAGCAGCCGAGGGACAGGGGGTTATGAGCAGTACTTC. The variable domain in full, completed from reference TRBV5-4 and TRBJ2-7, reads ETGVTQSPTHLIKTRGQQVTLRCSSQSGHNTVSWYQQALGQGPQFIFQYYREEENGRGNFPPRFSGLQFPNYSSELNVNALELDDSALYLCASSRGTGGYEQYFGPGTRLTVT.

This clone has just a few counts. V and J are TRBV12-5 and TRBJ2-2; D perhaps matches TRBD1 (5 bases). V dropped 4 bases and J dropped 1 base, with 13 bases sitting between them. Germline loops: CDR1 LGHNT, CDR2 FRNRAP. This CDR3 contains 16 residues. The CDR3 sequence: CASGSKTDLNTGELFF. Written as DNA, the CDR3 is TGTGCTAGTGGTTCGAAGACAGATTTGAACACCGGGGAGCTGTTTTTT.

This clone showed up just a few times. The CDR3 nucleotides read TGCGCCAGCGGTTCGCCGGGGGGCACAGATACGCAGTATTTT. Protein sequence: CASGSPGGTDTQYF. The rearrangement links TRBV10-2 to TRBJ2-3; TRBD2 might be the D (6 bases). The CDR3 loop spans 14 amino acids. Germline CDR1 WSHSY, CDR2 SAAADI. The germline V and J ends were trimmed by 8 bases and 1 base, with 13 bases remaining between them.

This clone showed up just a few times. This chain connects TRBV4-2 to TRBJ1-4; D gene uncertain. The CDR3 spans 13 residues. Germline assignment: CDR1 LGHNA and CDR2 YNFKEQ. The V end was cut by 2 bases, the J end by 8 bases, with 9 bases between. CDR3 DNA sequence: TGTGCCAGCAGCCAAATCACAAAGGAAAAACTGTTTTTT. Amino acid sequence: CASSQITKEKLFF.

This clone was counted a few times. The chain recombines TRBV7-3 with TRBJ2-2; D is perhaps TRBD1 (7 bases). The CDR3 has 15 amino acids. The germline V and J ends were trimmed by 5 bases and 2 bases, with 12 bases remaining between them. Germline CDR1 and CDR2: SGHTA and FQGTGA. CDR3 protein: CASSRRGPNTGELFF. The CDR3 region has the DNA TGTGCCAGCAGCCGGAGGGGGCCTAACACCGGGGAGCTGTTTTTT.

The chain has TRBV19 and TRBJ2-2, with 8 nucleotides matching TRBD1. Trimming took 6 bases from V and 4 from J; bases not matched to a gene: 1. This CDR3 is built from 13 residues. In germline, CDR1 is LNHDA, CDR2 SQIVND (reference sequence). CDR3 region: CASRTGVTGELFF. In DNA form, the CDR3 reads TGTGCCAGTAGGACAGGGGTCACCGGGGAGCTGTTTTTT.

V and J are TRBV5-6 and TRBJ1-2, with D maybe TRBD1 (6 bases). Per the germline V gene, CDR1 is SGHDT and CDR2 is YYEEEE. Between the trimmed V and J ends, which lost 4 bases and 5 bases, there was a span of 15 bases. This CDR3 contains 14 residues. The CDR3 spells CASSRRTVTYGYTF. DNA for the CDR3: TGTGCCAGCAGCCGACGGACAGTCACTTATGGCTACACCTTC.

This clone was detected a few times. The chain is built from TRBV18 and TRBJ1-1; D may be TRBD1 (6 bases). The V gene's germline CDR1 is KGHSH and CDR2 LQKENI. The CDR3 loop spans 13 amino acids. V gave up 4 bases and J gave up 3 bases, with 9 bases separating them. The CDR3 sequence: CASSLRQDTEAFF. CDR3 in DNA: TGTGCCAGCTCACTTCGACAGGACACTGAAGCTTTCTTT. Supplemented by reference TRBV18 and TRBJ1-1, the full variable domain reads NAGVMQNPRHLVRRRGQEARLRCSPMKGHSHVYWYRQLPEEGLKFMVYLQKENIIDESGMPKERFSAEFPKEGPSILRIQQVVRGDSAAYFCASSLRQDTEAFFGQGTRLTVV.

CDR3 nucleotides: TGCGCCAGCAGCTCTCCGGGACTAGCGGGGGGCGTCTACGAGCAGTACTTC. Amino acids: CASSSPGLAGGVYEQYF. V gene TRBV5-1 combines with J gene TRBJ2-5; the match to TRBD2 covers 15 bases. The DNA matches TRBJ2-7 better at its end, which makes the J call doubtful. CDR1 and CDR2 (germline): SGHRS, YFSETQ. CDR3 length: 17 amino acids.

This clone occurred a few times. The chain combines TRBV5-5 with TRBJ2-1; D unresolved. The germline V gene encodes CDR1 SGHKS and CDR2 YYEKEE (reference sequence). V was pared by 6 bases and J by 5 bases, with 15 bases between. There are 14 residues in the CDR3. The CDR3 protein is CASTQEAVHNEQFF. CDR3 bases: TGTGCCAGCACCCAAGAGGCAGTCCACAATGAGCAGTTCTTC.

This chain joins TRBV19 and TRBJ2-3, with 8 positions matching TRBD2. V shed 2 bases and J 6 bases; nucleotides not matched to a gene: 13. The CDR3 is 17 amino acids. The germline V gene encodes CDR1 LNHDA and CDR2 SQIVND (reference sequence). CDR3 sequence reads: CASSITRSLSGGDTQYF. DNA for the CDR3: TGTGCCAGTAGTATAACTCGGTCGCTCAGCGGGGGTGATACGCAGTATTTT.

This clone was seen a handful of times. The chain has TRBV7-2 and TRBJ1-2; no firm D call. With 2 bases removed from V and 4 bases from J, the gap between germline ends came to 8 bases. Looked up from germline, CDR1 is SGHTA and CDR2 is FQGNSA. The CDR3 is made up of 13 amino acids. DNA of the CDR3: TGTGCCAGCAGCTTAACTACTGGCTATGGCTACACCTTC. Protein product: CASSLTTGYGYTF. The full variable domain, completed using reference TRBV7-2 and TRBJ1-2, is GAGVSQSPSNKVTEKGKDVELRCDPISGHTALYWYRQSLGQGLEFLIYFQGNSAPDKSGLPSDRFSAERTGGSVSTLTIQRTQQEDSAVYLCASSLTTGYGYTFGSGTRLTVV.

V gene TRBV6-5 combines with J gene TRBJ1-2, with D tentatively TRBD1 (6 bases). Germline CDR1 is MNHEY and CDR2 is SVGAGI. The CDR3 length is 16 residues. Trimming pared 0 bases from V and 2 bases from J, leaving 13 bases between. For the CDR3, the DNA is TGTGCCAGCAGTTACTCGGGGGCGGGGGCAAACTATGGCTACACCTTC. Translated: CASSYSGAGANYGYTF.

This clone was counted many times. V usage is TRBV23-1 and J usage is TRBJ1-1, with a tentative D call TRBD1 (5 bases). TRBV23-1 is an open reading frame, and its role is uncertain. This CDR3 contains 14 residues. The germline V and J ends were trimmed by 2 bases and 5 bases, with 12 bases remaining between them. CDR3 bases: TGCGCCAGCAGTCAACTCCCAGGGTGGACTGAAGCTTTCTTT. This encodes CASSQLPGWTEAFF.

This clone has only a few counts. The chain employs TRBV2 and TRBJ1-2, with 7 bases fitting TRBD1. Per germline, CDR1 SNHLY and CDR2 FYNNEI. The CDR3 length is 14 residues. The junction had 7 bases not matched to a gene; V was cut back by 6 bases and J by 3 bases. This CDR3 is CASRGTAAYYGYTF. CDR3 bases: TGTGCCAGCAGGGGGACAGCCGCTTACTATGGCTACACCTTC.

This clone has more than one count but fewer than ten. The CDR3 is CAWSTGDSPLHF. DNA for the CDR3: TGTGCCTGGAGTACAGGGGATTCACCCCTCCACTTT. This chain joins TRBV30 and TRBJ1-6, with TRBD1 identical over 7 bases. Per the germline V gene, CDR1 is GTSNPN and CDR2 is SVGIG (reference sequence). The CDR3 is 12 amino acids. The V segment lost 2 bases and the J segment 8 bases; nucleotides outside the gene matches: 0.